These 7 T cell receptor beta chains came from one sample sequenced in a study of control samples from healthy donors and cancer patients. The data were produced by immunoSEQ multiplex PCR, yet TCRdb's version contains in-frame clones alone and is incomplete. The table has roughly 170,000 clones, roughly 88% seen once. Sequenced sample: blood. All receptors come from a woman in her 30s in good health.

CDR3 DNA: TGTGCCAGCAGGAGGGACAGGGGGTGGAACACCATATATTTT. This translates into CASRRDRGWNTIYF. The chain joins TRBV28 to TRBJ1-3, with 11 bases lining up with TRBD1. This CDR3 region has 14 residues. Germline trimming cut 6 bases from V and 7 bases from J; bases unmatched to any gene: 5. CDR1 is MDHEN, CDR2 SYDVKM, per germline.

This clone was detected only once. The chain recombines TRBV27 with TRBJ1-3; 7 bases are shared with TRBD1. Germline trimming cut 9 bases from V and 0 bases from J; bases unmatched to any gene: 23. This CDR3 is 20 amino acids long. Germline values: CDR1 MNHEY, CDR2 SMNVEV (reference sequence). CDR3 residues: CASSAHRDSLLQSSGNTIYF. As DNA, the CDR3 is TGTGCCAGTTCGGCCCACCGGGACAGCCTTTTACAGAGCTCTGGAAACACCATATATTTT.

The chain recombines TRBV15 with TRBJ1-1, with a weak D call TRBD1 (5 bases). CDR3 length equals 16 residues. CDR1 is LNHNV and CDR2 is YYDKDF in the germline V gene (reference sequence). The V gene lost 0 bases and the J gene lost 0 bases, with 11 bases spanning the gap. CDR3 loop: CATSRDRGGMNTEAFF. The CDR3 nucleotides are TGTGCCACCAGCAGAGATCGTGGGGGGATGAACACTGAAGCTTTCTTT.

This clone was found a few times. The V and J genes are TRBV7-2 and TRBJ2-7; tentative D call: TRBD1 (6 bases). CDR1 SGHTA and CDR2 FQGNSA come from the germline V gene. The V gene lost 6 bases and the J gene lost 2 bases, with 11 bases spanning the gap. This CDR3 contains 13 residues. CDR3 amino acids: CASRPTGTYEQYF. Here the CDR3 DNA reads TGTGCCAGCAGGCCCACAGGGACCTACGAGCAGTACTTC. The full variable domain, in which reference TRBV7-2 and TRBJ2-7 provide the parts outside the CDR3, is GAGVSQSPSNKVTEKGKDVELRCDPISGHTALYWYRQSLGQGLEFLIYFQGNSAPDKSGLPSDRFSAERTGGSVSTLTIQRTQQEDSAVYLCASRPTGTYEQYFGPGTRLTVT.

The J gene is TRBJ2-3, the V gene TRBV5-4; 11 bases match TRBD2. Unmatched junction bases numbered 10, after V lost 4 bases and J lost 0 bases. CDR1 and CDR2 from the germline V gene are SGHNT and YYREEE (reference sequence). CDR3 length: 18 residues. The CDR3 is CASSKKLAGGRSTDTQYF. In DNA, the CDR3 is TGTGCCAGCAGCAAGAAGCTAGCGGGAGGACGTAGCACAGATACGCAGTATTTT.

The genes are TRBV6-5 and TRBJ1-5, with D possibly TRBD1 on 6 matching bases. The V gene lost 6 bases and the J gene lost 8 bases, with 14 bases spanning the gap. The length of the CDR3 is 13 residues. Germline CDR1 reads MNHEY; CDR2 reads SVGAGI. Written as DNA, the CDR3 is TGTGCCAGCAGACATACAGGGAGGGAGCCCCAGCATTTT. This gives the protein CASRHTGREPQHF.

The chain uses TRBV6-5 and TRBJ2-1, with 7 nucleotides matching TRBD1. This CDR3 has 14 residues. V lost 6 bases, J lost 7 bases, and 9 bases stayed unmatched. Germline values: CDR1 MNHEY, CDR2 SVGAGI. The DNA for the CDR3 is TGTGCCAGCAGGAGGGACAGCGTCATGAATGAGCAGTTCTTC. Its protein product is CASRRDSVMNEQFF.